The next 8 T cell receptor beta chains were all read from a single sample in a study of cytomegalovirus exposure and HLA in healthy donors. PCR used 60 Vbeta primers and 13 Jbeta primers. Repertoires were generated with immunoSEQ multiplex PCR, while TCRdb's copy carries only in-frame clones and drops some. The sample has around 120,000 clones; around four fifths are singletons. The sequencing input was PBMCs. These receptors came from a boy aged 10-17 years in good health and CMV-seronegative.

The rearrangement joins TRBV4-1 to TRBJ2-7; D might be TRBD2 (6 bases). The CDR3 loop spans 16 amino acids. Trimming took off 4 bases at V and 3 bases at J, with 19 bases between the two ends. Germline V gives CDR1 MGHRA, CDR2 YSYEKL. CDR3 protein: CASSLGTGGRLYEQYF. The CDR3, as DNA: TGCGCCAGCAGCCTGGGGACTGGCGGCCGTCTCTACGAGCAGTACTTC.

The CDR3 DNA sequence: TGTGCCAGTAGGAAAGGACAGGGGGTCTACGAGCAGTACTTC. Translated: CASRKGQGVYEQYF. The V call is TRBV19, the J call TRBJ2-7; 10 bases fit TRBD1. Per the germline V gene, CDR1 is LNHDA and CDR2 is SQIVND (reference sequence). This CDR3 comprises 14 residues. J lost 3 bases, V lost 6 bases, and 5 bases had no gene match.

This clone occurred a few times. V and J are TRBV6-1 and TRBJ1-4, with 9 bases that match TRBD1. V gave up 8 bases and J gave up 5 bases; unmatched junction bases: 6. The length of the CDR3 is 14 residues. The germline V gene has CDR1 MNHNS and CDR2 SASEGT. CDR3 coding DNA: TGTGCCAGCGGGAAACAGGGGGCAAATGAAAAACTGTTTTTT. Its translation: CASGKQGANEKLFF.

CDR3 residues: CASSPRGYGANVLTF. In DNA form, the CDR3 reads TGTGCCAGCAGTCCCCGGGGGTATGGGGCCAACGTCCTGACTTTC. The chain joins TRBV27 to TRBJ2-6, with D perhaps TRBD2 (6 bases). This CDR3 is 15 amino acids long. The germline V gene has CDR1 MNHEY and CDR2 SMNVEV (reference sequence). V was clipped by 5 bases and J by 3 bases, with 11 bases between them.

Here the CDR3 DNA reads TGCGCCAGCAGCCTGGGCCTACGAGAGACCCAGTACTTC. Translated: CASSLGLRETQYF. This chain connects TRBV4-1 to TRBJ2-5, with unresolved D. This CDR3 is built from 13 residues. V was pared by 4 bases and J by 4 bases, with 10 bases between. Germline V gene sequence: CDR1 MGHRA, CDR2 YSYEKL.

In its sample, this clone was seen once. The gene calls are TRBV27 and TRBJ2-4, with D possibly matching TRBD1 (6 bases). Germline CDR1 MNHEY, CDR2 SMNVEV (reference sequence). The ends were cut back, 2 bases at V and 0 bases at J, with 8 bases in the middle. The CDR3 length is 15 residues. DNA for the CDR3: TGTGCCAGCAGTTTACAGGGGCTAGCCAAAAACATTCAGTACTTC. Encoded protein: CASSLQGLAKNIQYF.

This chain connects TRBV19 to TRBJ2-7; the match to TRBD1 covers 9 bases. V lost 7 bases to trimming and J lost 7 bases; unmatched junction nucleotides: 11. This CDR3 contains 14 residues. Germline V gene data show CDR1 as LNHDA and CDR2 as SQIVND (reference sequence). The CDR3 DNA follows: TGTGCCAGTACCGGGGCACAGGGGGCGTGGGAGCAGTACTTC. It codes for CASTGAQGAWEQYF.

V gene TRBV5-1 combines with J gene TRBJ2-3, with unresolved D. Looked up from germline, CDR1 is SGHRS and CDR2 is YFSETQ. This CDR3 spans 14 amino acids. The V end was cut by 4 bases, the J end by 3 bases, with 12 bases between. CDR3 sequence (DNA): TGCGCCAGCAGCCTCGCCGGGTTGACAGATACGCAGTATTTT. It codes for CASSLAGLTDTQYF.